Reported below is one T cell receptor beta chain. This clone has only a few counts. Its specific antigen is unknown. Within one base of it there is no much larger clone, and no base qualities were kept. The sample is drawn from a study of cytomegalovirus exposure and HLA in healthy donors (dated by TCRdb to 2017 to 2019). Turning to the overall study: In an earlier analysis of some 610 of the donors, 250 to 350 Gb of sequence data and 120 million or so unique TCR beta sequences from about 180 million T cells were reported. Roughly 300 gigabases of sequencing data and 80 million or so unique TCR sequences were included in an early release covering several hundred HLA-typed donors. Among the approximately 400 genotyped donors, roughly 80% belonged to the genetic ancestry cluster associated with self-reported Caucasian donors. The aim of the study was to test whether cataloging public T cell receptors could identify signatures of past pathogen exposure. The T cell repertoires of several hundred subjects were profiled by immunosequencing and related to cytomegalovirus serostatus. Along with the approximately 700-subject first cohort, a separate validation cohort of over 90 different subjects was used. The study combined high-throughput TCR immunosequencing, statistical association of individual TCRs with disease status, and machine learning to predict cytomegalovirus infection status. A later analysis re-examined previously published TCR beta repertoires from 600 to 700 donors and added high-resolution HLA genotyping to investigate patterns of TCR occurrence. Rather than using new phenotypic data, the later analysis identified candidate immune exposures from TCR beta sequences and from how often those sequences occurred across donors. To decide whether each TCR beta V gene segment behaved as functional or pseudogenic, an earlier analysis of fewer than 750 of the donors relied on high-throughput TCR beta sequencing. Donor age, sex, ethnicity and CMV serostatus were compiled together with the repertoire data. A later genetic analysis used genome-wide SNP genotypes for about three fifths of the 666 donors, treating that subset as a discovery cohort. All discovery cohort repertoires had been generated on a single sequencing platform. Both class I and class II loci were covered by HLA typing, at four-digit resolution. Typing coverage varied by locus: roughly 620-640 donors for A, B, C, DRB1 and DQB1; around 560 for DQA1; 600 to 610 for DPA1; roughly 450 for DPB1. Roughly five DR-DQ haplotypes were handled as single units for association and clustering, since linkage in the cohort was strong. On average, roughly 240,000 unique TCR beta nucleotide sequences were sequenced per donor among 398 genotyped donors of the cohort, with roughly 19% of those sequences being non-productive. General findings and caveats noted by the study authors: The cohort was sequenced for TCR beta chains only, and without alpha or paired-chain data the features that could be detected were limited. At a false discovery rate of 0.05, a later analysis linked 16,000 or so TCR beta sequences to specific HLA alleles. In vitro tests confirmed that a few of the cytomegalovirus-associated TCR beta chains recognize cytomegalovirus antigens. The study gave a list of roughly 150 TCR beta chains associated with cytomegalovirus. In a later analysis, the rate of TCR association differed among HLA loci, with DRB1 alleles having the most associated TCRs and HLA-C alleles having the fewest. The earlier analysis of fewer than 750 of the donors excluded about 16 rarely observed V segments, including chromosome 9 orphons, because counts were too low. In a later genetic analysis, fewer N-insertions in productive TCRs were reported among donors in an Asian-associated ancestry cluster than the roughly 640-donor mean. The presence/absence analyses assumed that sequencing depth was roughly uniform across donors, and that assumption may not be true. Most TCR sequences were seen in very few donors, while some public TCRs were found in many individuals. A later analysis reported that several top co-occurrence clusters appeared linked to parvovirus B19, influenza, CMV and Epstein-Barr virus. Most CMV-associated TCR beta chains appeared to be HLA-restricted in a later analysis, and the HLA associations seemed to be driven largely by CMV exposure. For the cohort, immune exposure information was limited to CMV serostatus. An earlier analysis of some 560 of the donors showed that most TCR beta V segments appeared in productive rearrangements either about 87% or about 30% of the time, which broadly matched IMGT annotations. Compared with equally common non-associated chains, HLA-associated TCR beta chains in a later analysis were more clonally expanded and had lower generation probabilities. The classifier was reported to diagnose cytomegalovirus status with high specificity and sensitivity in both the original cohort and the validation cohort. When HLA alleles, especially DR and DQ, strongly co-occurred, TCR associations were difficult to assign to individual alleles. Linkage disequilibrium might explain the correlated functional status among segregating V segments, but an unknown experimental factor could not be ruled out. HLA typing was unavailable for some donors at each locus, so association tests used only the typed subset. V-gene and J-gene trimming of TCR beta chains was associated with a missense DCLRE1C variant in a later genetic analysis, and the association was replicated in an independent cohort. Some IMGT-functional V segments, including TRBV6-2 and TRBV6-3, could not be told apart with the 87-base-pair reads, so those segments were excluded. The authors suggested that the approach could potentially be generalized to other disease states and immunological phenotypes. A group of highly shared sequence variants was considered likely to be a technical artifact of the sequencing pipeline. A further reported finding was that TCR beta sequences accurately predicted the HLA-A and HLA-B alleles for most subjects in the first cohort.

From a lookup of the germline V gene (reference sequence), CDR1 and CDR2 are MNHEY and SMNVEV. The CDR3 runs 16 amino acids, cysteine and phenylalanine included. The read is trimmed to its CDR3 DNA, 48 bases read in frame from base 1. In total, roughly 710 healthy bone marrow donors made up the cohort. All cohort members were sampled while nominally healthy, although unrecorded immune exposures were likely present. The donor was CMV seropositive and was included in the group of 289 seropositive cohort members. Every donor gave a peripheral blood sample, and the peripheral blood mononuclear cells from that sample were used for TCR beta sequencing. Genomic DNA extraction from the blood cell samples was performed with the Qiagen DNeasy Blood Extraction Kit. Library preparation used the immunoSEQ multiplex PCR assay. For the multiplex PCR, a mixture combining 60 forward primers for TCR Vbeta segments and 13 reverse primers for TCR Jbeta segments was used. Amplification of the CDR3 region of rearranged TCR beta genes was performed with a multiplex PCR assay on genomic DNA. The Illumina HiSeq System was used to sequence the amplified TCR beta libraries as 87-base-pair reads. In the original analysis: A later analysis tallied roughly 78 million unique TCR beta chains across the 550 to 850 repertoires, and some 12 million of those chains were shared by two or more donors. Raw reads were error-corrected and collapsed into unique sequences with a nearest-neighbor algorithm that merged closely related sequences to remove PCR and sequencing errors. CDR3 sequences were aligned to IMGT reference sequences to assign V, D and J gene segments. For a sequence to be retained, a match of at least six nucleotides to both a V gene segment and a J gene segment was required. A rearrangement counted as productive if the CDR3 had no stop codons and remained in frame with V and J, and every other rearrangement counted as non-productive. Following IMGT convention, CDR3 was defined as the stretch from the second conserved V-encoded cysteine to the conserved J-encoded phenylalanine. In an earlier analysis of around 640 of the donors, sequences lacking an unambiguous match to a single V gene segment were excluded. In an earlier analysis of several hundred of the donors, a V segment was called functional when productive rearrangements were above 56.7%, and segregating when the standard deviation between donors exceeded 5%. A statistical classification framework was built for diagnosing cytomegalovirus status from the catalog of TCR beta chain sequences. A later analysis assigned V and J genes by comparing TCR nucleotide sequences with IMGT/GENE-DB human TR gene sequences. In a later analysis, CDR3 sequences and most-parsimonious VDJ recombination scenarios were assigned using the TCRdist pipeline. In a later analysis, every TCR beta chain was defined by the combination of its CDR3 amino acid sequence and its V-gene family, and reads without a unique V-gene family were dropped. In a later analysis, 550 to 650 highly shared, low-generation-probability nucleotide sequences were removed to address suspected cross-contamination and a sequencing artifact. For each public chain, a later analysis derived a clonal expansion index from normalized ranks of inferred template counts within each repertoire. In a later analysis, generation probabilities were computed with a VDJ recombination model fitted to out-of-frame rearrangements, and the resulting probabilities were checked against IGoR. In a later analysis, TCR-TCR, TCR-HLA and TCR-CMV co-occurrence was scored with hypergeometric tests, and a repertoire-size bias correction was applied to TCR pairs. To estimate false discovery rates, a later analysis permuted the HLA or CMV assignments 20 times. A later analysis grouped co-occurring TCRs with DBSCAN, adding TCRdist sequence similarity when clustering within HLA-allele-positive subsets. Repertoires with fewer than 30,000 or more than 120,000 public chains, plus five repertoires with anomalous nucleotide sharing, were excluded from co-occurrence clustering. Not all clones reach the TCRdb copy of this immuneACCESS table, which keeps in-frame sequences only. Checked studies attribute under half of the gap to unresolved V genes and leave the rest unexplained. That table furnishes V, J and clone size, whereas the DNA furnished D and trimming. For this sample there are 150,000 or so clones; about 80% appear just once. Roughly 13% of the sample is taken by the ten largest.

The TCR originated in a man aged 25 to 45 in good health and CMV-seropositive. The material sequenced was PBMCs. The sequence is built from TRBV27 and TRBJ2-5; 14 bases in between match TRBD2. The last part of the DNA fits TRBJ2-7 better; the J call may be wrong. The DNA reads as follows: TGTGCCAGCAGGGGACTAGCGGGAGACAGGACTCTCGAGCAGTACTTC. It translates to CASRGLAGDRTLEQYF.